This TCR beta chain was sequenced for a study of T-cell memory formation after mild COVID-19. General study findings and limits: Most CD4+ clones that shrank were in CM and EM, while CD8+ ones turned up in EMRA. Contracting clones, day 15 to 85, had balanced CD4/CD8, and later expanders favored CD4+.

TCR alpha and TCR beta cDNA libraries carrying sample barcodes and UMIs were produced by 5'RACE using constant-segment primers. TCRdb used MiXCR to reprocess the 5' RACE reads, holding one entry per CDR3 protein. The sample lists about 560,000 distinct CDR3 sequences; roughly 22% were seen once. J was trimmed by 6 bases and V by 0 bases; bases with no gene match: 7. Looked up from germline, CDR1 is GTSNPN and CDR2 is SVGIG (reference sequence). The CDR3 covers 15 residues. This clonotype was counted only a few times. Antigen specificity is unknown. This chain connects TRBV30 to TRBJ2-3; 9 nucleotides agree with TRBD2. The receptor's source is an adult woman who had mild COVID-19 (a few samples of this study predate the infection). Cell type and time point are not known. The sample taken for sequencing was PBMCs or a T cell subset sorted from them (not recorded which). The CDR3 DNA reads TGTGCCTGGAGTGTAGGTAGCGGGAGTACGGATACGCAGTATTTT. It specifies CAWSVGSGSTDTQYF. The whole variable domain, filled in from reference TRBV30 and TRBJ2-3, reads SQTIHQWPATLVQPVGSPLSLECTVEGTSNPNLYWYRQAAGRGLQLLFYSVGIGQISSEVPQNLSASRPQDRQFILSSKKLLLSDSGFYLCAWSVGSGSTDTQYFGPGTRLTVL.